This entry lists 21 T cell receptor beta chains sequenced from one sample in a study of PD-1 blockade in mismatch repair-deficient tumors. Sequencing was performed with immunoSEQ multiplex PCR; in TCRdb, only in-frame clones are kept and a portion is missing. The sample gives some 16,000 clones, approximately 80% of which show up once; approximately 10% is in the top ten. Time point in this sample: roughly 10-day in vitro stimulation with candidate neoantigen peptide 5. For these TCRs, the target antigens are not known. Sequences were derived from cells cultured in vitro, sampled from a patient treated with pembrolizumab. Source of these receptors: an adult with mismatch repair-deficient cancer.

The chain couples TRBV6-1 to TRBJ1-5; D gene ambiguous. This CDR3 spans 15 amino acids. Per the germline V gene, CDR1 is MNHNS and CDR2 is SASEGT. Between the trimmed V and J ends, which lost 6 bases and 7 bases, there was a span of 19 bases. The chain's CDR3 is CASRYSSGSLQPQHF. CDR3 nucleotides: TGTGCCAGCAGATATTCGTCGGGCAGTCTCCAGCCCCAGCATTTT.

The CDR3 loop is CASIRTGSNQPQHF. CDR3 sequence (DNA): TGTGCCAGCATTCGGACAGGGAGCAATCAGCCCCAGCATTTT. The rearrangement uses TRBV6-1 and TRBJ1-5; TRBD1 matches 8 bases. Trimming took 7 bases from V and 1 from J; bases not matched to a gene: 3. This CDR3 is 14 amino acids long. CDR1 is MNHNS and CDR2 is SASEGT in the germline V gene.

V is TRBV14 and J is TRBJ2-7, with 11 nucleotides matching TRBD2. CDR3 length: 16 amino acids. J lost 2 bases, V lost 2 bases, and 5 bases had no gene match. The V gene's germline CDR1 is SGHDN and CDR2 FVKESK. The CDR3 is CASSQPGTSGTYEQYF. The CDR3 DNA follows: TGTGCCAGCAGCCAACCCGGGACTAGCGGTACCTACGAGCAGTACTTC. The full variable domain, completed using reference TRBV14 and TRBJ2-7, is EAGVTQFPSHSVIEKGQTVTLRCDPISGHDNLYWYRRVMGKEIKFLLHFVKESKQDESGMPNNRFLAERTGGTYSTLKVQPAELEDSGVYFCASSQPGTSGTYEQYFGPGTRLTVT.

This chain connects TRBV7-3 to TRBJ2-4; D ambiguous. Germline-derived CDR1 and CDR2 are SGHTA and FQGTGA. There are 12 residues in the CDR3. Trimming took off 5 bases at V and 9 bases at J, with 11 bases between the two ends. The CDR3 nucleotides read TGTGCCAGCAGCCGCTACGACCGCATTCAGTACTTC. Protein: CASSRYDRIQYF.

J is TRBJ2-1 and V is TRBV7-3; D uncertain. This CDR3 contains 13 residues. V gave up 5 bases and J gave up 0 bases, with 5 bases separating them. CDR1 SGHTA and CDR2 FQGTGA come from the germline V gene. CDR3 sequence reads: CASSPDSYNEQFF. DNA of the CDR3: TGTGCCAGCAGCCCCGACTCCTACAATGAGCAGTTCTTC.

The V and J genes are TRBV5-4 and TRBJ2-2; TRBD1 aligns across 10 bases. V trimming: 4 bases; J trimming: 4 bases; junction bases outside the gene matches: 7. CDR1 is SGHNT and CDR2 is YYREEE in the germline V gene (reference sequence). The CDR3 extends over 16 amino acids. DNA for the CDR3: TGTGCCAGCAGCAATACCGACAGGGGGCGCACCGGGGAGCTGTTTTTT. It codes for CASSNTDRGRTGELFF.

The chain uses TRBV6-6 and TRBJ1-5, with 8 bases that match TRBD1. The trim removed 5 bases at V and 5 bases at J, leaving 8 bases unmatched. CDR3 length: 15 amino acids. Germline CDR1 reads MNHNY; CDR2 reads SVGAGI (reference sequence). CDR3: CASSPTQQGDQPQHF. CDR3 coding DNA: TGTGCCAGCAGTCCTACCCAACAGGGGGATCAGCCCCAGCATTTT.

This clone has a handful of counts. The chain joins TRBV27 to TRBJ1-2; TRBD1 is a possible D gene (6 bases). From germline, CDR1 is MNHEY and CDR2 SMNVEV (reference sequence). The CDR3 length is 14 residues. The ends were cut back, 3 bases at V and 8 bases at J, with 16 bases in the middle. The CDR3 reads CASSFLGTLGGYTF. The CDR3 nucleotides are TGTGCCAGCAGTTTCCTCGGGACATTGGGAGGCTACACCTTC.

The chain combines TRBV18 with TRBJ1-1, with TRBD1 matching over 7 bases. Germline values: CDR1 KGHSH, CDR2 LQKENI. Losses at the gene ends were 4 bases for V and 2 bases for J; bases not matched to a gene: 4. This CDR3 has 14 residues. CDR3 DNA sequence: TGTGCCAGCTCACAGGACAGGACAAACACTGAAGCTTTCTTT. This sequence encodes CASSQDRTNTEAFF.

The gene calls are TRBV2 and TRBJ2-1, with 12 positions matching TRBD2. CDR1 is SNHLY and CDR2 is FYNNEI in the germline V gene. This CDR3 has 15 residues. J lost 5 bases, V lost 5 bases, and 4 bases had no gene match. CDR3 sequence reads: CASSFLAGGNNEQFF. Here the CDR3 DNA reads TGTGCCAGCAGTTTTCTAGCGGGAGGGAACAATGAGCAGTTCTTC.

The genes are TRBV5-1 and TRBJ2-1; 9 positions agree with TRBD2. Germline lookup yields CDR1 SGHRS and CDR2 YFSETQ. The CDR3 covers 15 residues. V lost 2 bases and J lost 8; bases outside the gene matches: 8. The CDR3 DNA reads as TGCGCCAGCAGCTTCGGGACTAGCTTAGAGGATGAGCAGTTCTTC. This gives the protein CASSFGTSLEDEQFF.

The gene calls are TRBV5-1 and TRBJ2-5, with 10 bases identical to TRBD2. The trim removed 0 bases at V and 14 bases at J, leaving 10 bases unmatched. CDR1 and CDR2 (germline): SGHRS, YFSETQ. CDR3 length: 14 residues. In nucleotides, the CDR3 is TGCGCCAGCAGCTTGGACCTAGCGGGAGCCGGCGTTTACTTC. Protein product: CASSLDLAGAGVYF. The full variable domain, with the rest looked up from reference TRBV5-1 and TRBJ2-5, is KAGVTQTPRYLIKTRGQQVTLSCSPISGHRSVSWYQQTPGQGLQFLFEYFSETQRNKGNFPGRFSGRQFSNSRSEMNVSTLELGDSALYLCASSLDLAGAGVYFGPGTRLLVL.

Here the CDR3 DNA reads TGTGCCAGCTCACCGTCAGGACCCTCCTACAATGAGCAGTTCTTC. It codes for CASSPSGPSYNEQFF. V is TRBV18 and J is TRBJ2-1, with D uncertain. CDR3 length: 15 residues. CDR1 and CDR2 from the germline V gene are KGHSH and LQKENI. The V end lost 3 bases, the J end lost 0 bases, and 9 bases lay between the germline ends.

The chain carries TRBV4-2 and TRBJ1-2; D gene unclear. The germline CDR1 and CDR2 sequences are LGHNA and YNFKEQ. Trimming removed 0 bases from V and 4 bases from J, with 15 bases in between. This CDR3 comprises 16 residues. In DNA form, the CDR3 reads TGTGCCAGCAGCCAAGAAAAGCATAGCCTTTTCTATGGCTACACCTTC. This sequence encodes CASSQEKHSLFYGYTF.

A few counts support this clone. The chain links TRBV6-1 to TRBJ2-5; D is undetermined. This CDR3 comprises 11 residues. The V end was cut by 3 bases, the J end by 9 bases, with 8 bases between. Germline V lookup: CDR1 MNHNS, CDR2 SASEGT. The CDR3 DNA sequence: TGTGCCAGCAGTGATTTAAGCCCCCAGTACTTC. Its protein is CASSDLSPQYF.

The chain is built from TRBV5-1 and TRBJ2-1; unclear D gene. This CDR3 contains 15 residues. V lost 0 bases, J lost 0 bases, and 7 bases lay in between. Looked up from germline, CDR1 is SGHRS and CDR2 is YFSETQ. The chain's CDR3 is CASSLVGDSYNEQFF. CDR3 in DNA: TGCGCCAGCAGCTTGGTTGGGGACTCCTACAATGAGCAGTTCTTC.

The rearrangement links TRBV6-5 to TRBJ1-3; maybe TRBD1 (5 bases). Per germline, CDR1 MNHEY and CDR2 SVGAGI. Deletions cut 0 bases from V and 2 bases from J, with 8 bases between. CDR3 length: 15 amino acids. CDR3 sequence (DNA): TGTGCCAGCAGTTACTCCCAGGGAACTGGAAACACCATATATTTT. This codes for CASSYSQGTGNTIYF.

This clone showed up just once. This chain links TRBV29-1 with TRBJ2-2; TRBD2 matches 10 bases. Germline V CDR1 and CDR2: SQVTM, ANQGSEA. Losses at the gene ends were 5 bases for V and 5 bases for J; bases not matched to a gene: 5. The CDR3 spans 14 residues. The CDR3 region is CSVRETSGTGELFF. The CDR3 DNA sequence: TGCAGCGTTAGAGAGACTAGCGGGACCGGGGAGCTGTTTTTT.

The genes are TRBV30 and TRBJ2-7; no reliable D call. CDR3 length equals 12 residues. Germline V gene sequence: CDR1 GTSNPN, CDR2 SVGIG (reference sequence). V lost 3 bases to trimming and J lost 1 base, with 7 bases between them. CDR3 sequence: CAWSVSSYEQYF. CDR3 bases: TGTGCCTGGAGCGTGTCATCCTACGAGCAGTACTTC.

Within the sample, this clone is medium-sized. J is TRBJ1-3 and V is TRBV18; 7 bases are a match to TRBD1. The junction had 18 bases not matched to a gene; V was cut back by 3 bases and J by 4 bases. Germline CDR1 KGHSH, CDR2 LQKENI. This CDR3 contains 19 residues. The CDR3: CASSPLLVGTAVEGNTIYF. For the CDR3, the DNA is TGTGCCAGCTCACCCCTCCTCGTCGGGACAGCGGTGGAGGGAAACACCATATATTTT. The whole variable domain, filled in from reference TRBV18 and TRBJ1-3, reads NAGVMQNPRHLVRRRGQEARLRCSPMKGHSHVYWYRQLPEEGLKFMVYLQKENIIDESGMPKERFSAEFPKEGPSILRIQQVVRGDSAAYFCASSPLLVGTAVEGNTIYFGEGSWLTVV.

Only a few counts were recorded for this clone. The chain recombines TRBV19 with TRBJ1-4, with 7 nucleotides matching TRBD1. V trimming: 7 bases; J trimming: 7 bases; junction bases outside the gene matches: 12. CDR1 is LNHDA, CDR2 SQIVND, per germline (reference sequence). The CDR3 consists of 15 residues. The CDR3 sequence is CASIKGQYYGEKLFF. The CDR3 nucleotides are TGTGCCAGTATAAAGGGACAGTATTATGGTGAAAAACTGTTTTTT.